This TCR beta chain was recorded in a study of cytomegalovirus exposure and HLA in healthy donors. Overall study findings and caveats: Later analysis suggested most CMV-associated TCR beta chains were HLA-restricted. Apart from CMV serostatus, no immune exposure information was available.

The germline V gene encodes CDR1 SGHTA and CDR2 FQGNSA. The CDR3 extends over 15 amino acids. Trimming removed 5 bases from V and 9 bases from J; junction bases left unmatched: 5. Concerning this clone: Its antigen is undetermined.

13 Jbeta primers and 60 Vbeta primers were used for the PCR. Authors' data handling: An analysis that came later counted 80 million or so unique TCR beta chains, some 11 million shared. Assay used: immunoSEQ multiplex PCR; TCRdb lists only in-frame clones, some missing. D and trimming come from the DNA, and the V and J calls and clone size come from that table. The data contain more than 150,000 clones, 75% to 90% of them singletons. This TCR came from a man in his forties in good health and CMV-seropositive. Material: PBMCs. The chain combines TRBV7-2 with TRBJ1-6; 12 bases align to TRBD1. The CDR3 region has the DNA TGTGCCAGCAGCACCGGGACAGGGGGCCGTTCACCCCTCCACTTT. Translated: CASSTGTGGRSPLHF.